This T cell receptor beta chain is drawn from a study of T-cell memory formation after mild COVID-19. Across the study: The study found TCR clusters largely donor specific. Findings and caveats of the study: CM and EM subsets held most contracting CD4+ clones; EMRA held CD8+ ones.

Germline assignment: CDR1 SGHKS and CDR2 YYEKEE (reference sequence). This CDR3 has 15 residues. The ends were cut back, 2 bases at V and 9 bases at J, with 18 bases in the middle. MiXCR, run by TCRdb on the 5' RACE reads, gives a single entry per CDR3 protein. Of some 57,000 distinct CDR3 sequences listed, 10% to 15% were seen once; the top ten hold 24%. By share, this clonotype ranks as medium-sized. Its antigen is unidentified. J is TRBJ1-5 and V is TRBV5-5, with D perhaps TRBD1 (5 bases). The sequenced sample consisted of PBMCs or a T cell subset sorted from them (not recorded which). This clonotype was obtained from a young man who had mild COVID-19 (a few samples of this study predate the infection). Cell type and time point are not known. The CDR3 is CASSLYRDSPRPQHF. In DNA form, the CDR3 reads TGTGCCAGCAGCTTATACCGGGACTCCCCCAGGCCCCAGCATTTT.